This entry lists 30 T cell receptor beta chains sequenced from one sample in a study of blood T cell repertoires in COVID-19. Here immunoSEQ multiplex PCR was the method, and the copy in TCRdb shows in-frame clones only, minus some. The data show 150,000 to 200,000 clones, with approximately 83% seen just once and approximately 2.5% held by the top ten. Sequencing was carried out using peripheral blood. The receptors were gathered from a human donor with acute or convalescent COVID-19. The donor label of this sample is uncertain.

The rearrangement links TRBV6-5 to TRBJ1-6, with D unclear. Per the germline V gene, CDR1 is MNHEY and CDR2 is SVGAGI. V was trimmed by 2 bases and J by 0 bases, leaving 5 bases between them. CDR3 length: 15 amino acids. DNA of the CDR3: TGTGCCAGCAGTTACGAGATCTCCTATAATTCACCCCTCCACTTT. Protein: CASSYEISYNSPLHF.

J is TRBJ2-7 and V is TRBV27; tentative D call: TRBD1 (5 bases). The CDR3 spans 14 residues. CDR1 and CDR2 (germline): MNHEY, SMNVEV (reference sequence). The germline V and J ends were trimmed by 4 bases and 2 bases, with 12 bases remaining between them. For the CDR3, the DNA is TGTGCCAGCAGTTCACCTGGACAAGCCTACGAGCAGTACTTC. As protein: CASSSPGQAYEQYF.

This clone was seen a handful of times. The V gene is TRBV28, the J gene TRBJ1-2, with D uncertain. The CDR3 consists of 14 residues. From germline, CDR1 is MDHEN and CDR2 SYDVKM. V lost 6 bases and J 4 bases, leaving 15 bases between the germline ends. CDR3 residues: CASSPPPQAYGYTF. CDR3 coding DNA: TGTGCCAGCAGCCCCCCTCCGCAGGCCTATGGCTACACCTTC.

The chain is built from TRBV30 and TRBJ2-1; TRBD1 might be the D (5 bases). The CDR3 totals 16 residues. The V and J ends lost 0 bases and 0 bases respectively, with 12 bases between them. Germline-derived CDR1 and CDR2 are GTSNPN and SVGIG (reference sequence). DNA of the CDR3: TGTGCCTGGAGTGTTAGGGGCAGCAGCTCCTACAATGAGCAGTTCTTC. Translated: CAWSVRGSSSYNEQFF. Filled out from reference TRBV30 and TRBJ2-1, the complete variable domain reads SQTIHQWPATLVQPVGSPLSLECTVEGTSNPNLYWYRQAAGRGLQLLFYSVGIGQISSEVPQNLSASRPQDRQFILSSKKLLLSDSGFYLCAWSVRGSSSYNEQFFGPGTRLTVL.

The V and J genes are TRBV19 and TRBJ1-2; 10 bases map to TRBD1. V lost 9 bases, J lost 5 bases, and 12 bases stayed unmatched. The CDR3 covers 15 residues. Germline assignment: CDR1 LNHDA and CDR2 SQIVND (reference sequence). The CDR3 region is CASELGQGRTYGYTF. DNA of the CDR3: TGTGCCAGCGAATTGGGACAGGGGAGGACTTATGGCTACACCTTC.

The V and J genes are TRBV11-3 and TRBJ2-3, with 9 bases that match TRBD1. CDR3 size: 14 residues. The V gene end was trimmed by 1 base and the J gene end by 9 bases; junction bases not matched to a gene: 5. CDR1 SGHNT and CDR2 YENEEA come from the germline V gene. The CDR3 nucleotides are TGTGCCAGCAGCTTAGCAGGGACAGGGCCGACGCAGTATTTT. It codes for CASSLAGTGPTQYF.

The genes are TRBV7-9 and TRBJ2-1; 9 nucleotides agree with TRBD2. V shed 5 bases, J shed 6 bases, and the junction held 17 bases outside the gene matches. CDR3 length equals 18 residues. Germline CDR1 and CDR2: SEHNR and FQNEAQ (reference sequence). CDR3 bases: TGTGCCAGCAGCCCCCGGGGCTCGCGGGAGGGCCGGGGCAATGAGCAGTTCTTC. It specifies CASSPRGSREGRGNEQFF.

In nucleotides, the CDR3 is TGTGCCAGCAGTTTTAGCGGGATCGCAGATACGCAGTATTTT. Encoded protein: CASSFSGIADTQYF. This sequence joins TRBV27 and TRBJ2-3, with 8 positions matching TRBD2. Looked up from germline, CDR1 is MNHEY and CDR2 is SMNVEV (reference sequence). The CDR3 consists of 14 residues. Losses at the gene ends were 3 bases for V and 4 bases for J; bases not matched to a gene: 3.

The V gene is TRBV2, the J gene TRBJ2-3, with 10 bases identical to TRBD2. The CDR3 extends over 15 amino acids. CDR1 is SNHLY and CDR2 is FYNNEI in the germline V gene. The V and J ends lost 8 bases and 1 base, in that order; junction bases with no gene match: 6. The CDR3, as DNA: TGTGCCAGCCAGCGGGAGGGCCTTGGCACAGATACGCAGTATTTT. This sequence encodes CASQREGLGTDTQYF.

CDR3 amino acids: CASRGTATTNEKLFF. CDR3 in DNA: TGTGCCAGCAGAGGGACAGCGACAACTAATGAAAAACTGTTTTTT. This chain connects TRBV2 to TRBJ1-4; 7 nucleotides align to TRBD1. Per germline, CDR1 SNHLY and CDR2 FYNNEI. CDR3 size: 15 residues. V was clipped by 6 bases and J by 0 bases; unmatched bases: 4.

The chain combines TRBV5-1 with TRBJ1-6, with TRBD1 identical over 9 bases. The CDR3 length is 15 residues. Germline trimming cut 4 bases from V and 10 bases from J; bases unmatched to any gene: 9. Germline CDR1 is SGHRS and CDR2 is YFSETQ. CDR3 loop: CASSQAGQGGSPLHF. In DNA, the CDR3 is TGCGCCAGCAGCCAGGCGGGACAGGGCGGCTCACCCCTCCACTTT.

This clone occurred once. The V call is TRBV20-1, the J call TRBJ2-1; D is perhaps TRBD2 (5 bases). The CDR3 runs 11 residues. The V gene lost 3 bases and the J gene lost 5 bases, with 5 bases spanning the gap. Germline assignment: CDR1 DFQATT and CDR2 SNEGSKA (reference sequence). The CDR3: CSASGNNEQFF. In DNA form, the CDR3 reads TGCAGTGCTAGCGGGAACAATGAGCAGTTCTTC.

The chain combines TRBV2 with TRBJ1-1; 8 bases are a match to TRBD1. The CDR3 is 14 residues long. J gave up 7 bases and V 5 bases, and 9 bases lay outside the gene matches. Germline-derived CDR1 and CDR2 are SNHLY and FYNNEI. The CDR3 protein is CASSKGQGSGEAFF. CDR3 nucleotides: TGTGCCAGCAGTAAAGGACAGGGCTCTGGTGAAGCTTTCTTT.

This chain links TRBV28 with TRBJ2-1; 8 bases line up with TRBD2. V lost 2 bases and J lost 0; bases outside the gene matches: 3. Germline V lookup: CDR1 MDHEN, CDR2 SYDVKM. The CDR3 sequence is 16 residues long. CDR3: CASSLSLAGSYNEQFF. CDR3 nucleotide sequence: TGTGCCAGCAGTTTAAGCCTAGCGGGCTCCTACAATGAGCAGTTCTTC.

The CDR3 sequence is CASSLHPGLAYEQYF. CDR3 coding DNA: TGTGCCAGCAGCTTGCATCCGGGACTCGCCTACGAGCAGTACTTC. This chain connects TRBV6-5 to TRBJ2-7; maybe TRBD2 (6 bases). CDR3 length: 15 amino acids. Germline assignment: CDR1 MNHEY and CDR2 SVGAGI. V lost 6 bases and J 2 bases, leaving 17 bases between the germline ends.

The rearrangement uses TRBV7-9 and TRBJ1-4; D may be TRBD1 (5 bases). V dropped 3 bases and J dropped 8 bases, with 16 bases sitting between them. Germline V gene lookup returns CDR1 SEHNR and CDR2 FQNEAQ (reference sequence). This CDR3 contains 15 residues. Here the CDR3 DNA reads TGTGCCAGCAGCTTGCGGGGGGAGGGTTTCGAAAAACTGTTTTTT. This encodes CASSLRGEGFEKLFF.

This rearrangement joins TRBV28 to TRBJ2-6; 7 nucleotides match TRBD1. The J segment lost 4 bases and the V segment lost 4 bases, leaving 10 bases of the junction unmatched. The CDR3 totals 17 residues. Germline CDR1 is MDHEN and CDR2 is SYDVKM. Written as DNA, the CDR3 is TGTGCCAGCAGTTACCGAACAGGGGTCGCGGGGGCCAACGTCCTGACTTTC. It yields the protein CASSYRTGVAGANVLTF. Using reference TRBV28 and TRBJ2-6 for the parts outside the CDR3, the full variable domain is DVKVTQSSRYLVKRTGEKVFLECVQDMDHENMFWYRQDPGLGLRLIYFSYDVKMKEKGDIPEGYSVSREKKERFSLILESASTNQTSMYLCASSYRTGVAGANVLTFGAGSRLTVL.

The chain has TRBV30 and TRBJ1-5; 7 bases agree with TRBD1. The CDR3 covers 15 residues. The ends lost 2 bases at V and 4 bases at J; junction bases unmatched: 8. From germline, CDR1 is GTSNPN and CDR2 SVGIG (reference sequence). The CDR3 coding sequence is TGTGCCTGGAGTAACCCCGGGACAGCTAATCAGCCCCAGCATTTT. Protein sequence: CAWSNPGTANQPQHF.

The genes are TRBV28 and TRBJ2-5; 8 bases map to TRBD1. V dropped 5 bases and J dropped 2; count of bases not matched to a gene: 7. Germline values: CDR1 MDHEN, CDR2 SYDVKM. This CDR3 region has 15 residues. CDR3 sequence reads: CASSAFRGPQETQYF. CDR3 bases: TGTGCCAGCAGTGCGTTCAGGGGGCCTCAAGAGACCCAGTACTTC.

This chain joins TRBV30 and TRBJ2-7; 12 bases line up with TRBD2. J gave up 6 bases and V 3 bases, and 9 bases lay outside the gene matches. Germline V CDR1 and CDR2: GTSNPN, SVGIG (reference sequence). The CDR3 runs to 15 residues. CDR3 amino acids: CAWSLAGGPPREQYF. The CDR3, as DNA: TGTGCCTGGAGCCTAGCGGGGGGGCCTCCTCGCGAGCAGTACTTC.

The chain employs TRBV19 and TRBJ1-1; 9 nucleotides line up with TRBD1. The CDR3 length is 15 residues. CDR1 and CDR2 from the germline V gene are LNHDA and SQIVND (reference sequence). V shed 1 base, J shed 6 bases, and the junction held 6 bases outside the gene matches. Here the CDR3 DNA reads TGTGCCAGTAGTATAGCGGACAGGGGAATGGCTGAAGCTTTCTTT. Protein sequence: CASSIADRGMAEAFF.

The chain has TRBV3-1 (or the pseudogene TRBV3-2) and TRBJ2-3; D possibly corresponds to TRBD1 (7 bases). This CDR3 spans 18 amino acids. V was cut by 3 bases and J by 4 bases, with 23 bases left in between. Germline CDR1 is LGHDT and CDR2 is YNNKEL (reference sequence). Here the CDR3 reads CASSQQGGRWRKADTQYF. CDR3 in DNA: TGTGCCAGCAGCCAGCAGGGGGGTAGATGGAGGAAAGCAGATACGCAGTATTTT.

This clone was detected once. CDR3 bases: TGTGCCTGGAGCGCAGCGGGGACACCCCTCCACTTT. The encoded protein is CAWSAAGTPLHF. The rearrangement links TRBV30 to TRBJ1-6; D remains ambiguous. The CDR3 runs 12 residues. With 3 bases removed from V and 11 bases from J, the gap between germline ends came to 11 bases. The germline CDR1 and CDR2 sequences are GTSNPN and SVGIG (reference sequence).

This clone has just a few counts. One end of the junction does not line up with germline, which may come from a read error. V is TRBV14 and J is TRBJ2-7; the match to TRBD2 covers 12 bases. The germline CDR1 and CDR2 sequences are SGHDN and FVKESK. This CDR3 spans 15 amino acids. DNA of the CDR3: TGCGTGAGCACTAGCGGGAGGTCCAGCTCCTACGAGCAGTACTTC. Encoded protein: CVSTSGRSSSYEQYF.

CDR3 coding DNA: TGTGCCTGGAGTGAGTACAGGGGGAAATATGGCTACACCTTC. It yields the protein CAWSEYRGKYGYTF. The chain links TRBV30 to TRBJ1-2; 8 nucleotides agree with TRBD1. The CDR3 contains 14 residues. V trimming: 1 base; J trimming: 5 bases; junction bases outside the gene matches: 6. Germline V gene data show CDR1 as GTSNPN and CDR2 as SVGIG (reference sequence).

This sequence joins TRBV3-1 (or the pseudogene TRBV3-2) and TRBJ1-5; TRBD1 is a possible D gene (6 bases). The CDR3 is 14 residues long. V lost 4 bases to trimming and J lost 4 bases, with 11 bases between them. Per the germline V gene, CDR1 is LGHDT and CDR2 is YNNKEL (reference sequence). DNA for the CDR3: TGTGCCAGCAGCCGGGGACACGCTAATCAGCCCCAGCATTTT. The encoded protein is CASSRGHANQPQHF.

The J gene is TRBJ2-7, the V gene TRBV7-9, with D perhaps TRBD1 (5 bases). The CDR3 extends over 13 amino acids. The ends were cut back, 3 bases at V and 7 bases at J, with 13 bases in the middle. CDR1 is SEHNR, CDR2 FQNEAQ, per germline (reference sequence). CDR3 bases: TGTGCCAGCAGCTTCAGGGAACTCGGTGAGCAGTACTTC. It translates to CASSFRELGEQYF. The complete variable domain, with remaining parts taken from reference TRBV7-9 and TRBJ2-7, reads DTGVSQNPRHKITKRGQNVTFRCDPISEHNRLYWYRQTLGQGPEFLTYFQNEAQLEKSRLLSDRFSAERPKGSFSTLEIQRTEQGDSAMYLCASSFRELGEQYFGPGTRLTVT.

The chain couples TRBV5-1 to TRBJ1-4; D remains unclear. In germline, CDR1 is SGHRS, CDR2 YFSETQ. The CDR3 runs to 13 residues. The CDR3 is CGPEGATNEKLFF. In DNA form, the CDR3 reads TGCGGACCCGAAGGAGCAACTAATGAAAAACTGTTTTTT. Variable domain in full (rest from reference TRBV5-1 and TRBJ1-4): KAGVTQTPRYLIKTRGQQVTLSCSPISGHRSVSWYQQTPGQGLQFLFEYFSETQRNKGNFPGRFSGRQFSNSRSEMNVSTLELGDSALYLCGPEGATNEKLFFGSGTQLSVL.

CDR3 protein: CASSESYEQYF. In DNA, the CDR3 is TGTGCCAGCAGTGAATCTTACGAGCAGTACTTC. The chain recombines TRBV6-1 with TRBJ2-7; D is ambiguous. Germline lookup yields CDR1 MNHNS and CDR2 SASEGT. Trimming took off 2 bases at V and 4 bases at J, with 3 bases between the two ends. The CDR3 is 11 amino acids.

The DNA for the CDR3 is TGTGCCAGTACTCCGGGTCCAACCGGAAACACCATATATTTT. It is translated as CASTPGPTGNTIYF. This chain links TRBV6-5 with TRBJ1-3; D ambiguous. This CDR3 comprises 14 residues. V lost 9 bases to trimming and J lost 4 bases, with 16 bases between them. From germline, CDR1 is MNHEY and CDR2 SVGAGI.